Given below is one T cell receptor beta chain in context. The sample originates from a study of blood T cell repertoires in COVID-19. CDR1 and CDR2 (germline): SGHTA, FQGNSA. This CDR3 is built from 13 residues. V gave up 4 bases and J gave up 4 bases, with 8 bases separating them. The method was immunoSEQ multiplex PCR; TCRdb's version includes in-frame clones alone and lacks a portion of them. The table shows 210,000 or so clones, with 81% occurring only once. Sequenced sample: PBMCs or T cells enriched from blood (not recorded which). V usage is TRBV7-2 and J usage is TRBJ1-5; TRBD1 is a possible D gene (5 bases). This TCR was sampled from a woman aged 45-59 years with acute COVID-19. The CDR3: CASSSRGNQPQHF. CDR3 coding DNA: TGTGCCAGCAGCTCCCGGGGGAATCAGCCCCAGCATTTT.